The 4 T cell receptor beta chains listed next were all sequenced from one sample in a study of blood T cells in healthy people across ages. It was with a sample-barcoded 5' primer and a J-beta primer mix that a second PCR of roughly 7 to 12 cycles was run. TCRdb reanalysed the 5' RACE reads using MiXCR and keeps one entry per CDR3 protein. Seen here are around 1.5 million distinct CDR3 sequences, approximately 63% observed once, and the top ten hold 6.5% to 8.5%. Sequenced input: blood. All receptors derive from a man aged 18 to 29 in good health.

The chain couples TRBV28 to TRBJ2-4, with D hard to call. This CDR3 has 12 residues. Looked up from germline, CDR1 is MDHEN and CDR2 is SYDVKM. The V end was cut by 6 bases, the J end by 8 bases, with 11 bases between. The CDR3 protein is CASRNTPDIQYF. CDR3 sequence (DNA): TGTGCCAGCAGGAACACCCCGGACATTCAGTACTTC.

The chain is built from TRBV28 and TRBJ1-6, with no clear D. Germline V gene sequence: CDR1 MDHEN, CDR2 SYDVKM. The CDR3 is 13 residues long. Trimming left V 7 bases short and J 6 bases short, with 10 bases between. The CDR3 DNA follows: TGTGCCAGCACCGCCGAGGGTAATTCACCCCTCCACTTT. Residues: CASTAEGNSPLHF.

This clonotype has more than one count but fewer than ten. The chain links TRBV7-9 to TRBJ2-7; tentatively, D is TRBD2 (6 bases). The V end lost 4 bases, the J end lost 3 bases, and 10 bases lay between the germline ends. The CDR3 extends over 13 amino acids. Germline loops: CDR1 SEHNR, CDR2 FQNEAQ (reference sequence). In nucleotides, the CDR3 is TGTGCCAGCAGCTCCCGGGGACTCTACGAGCAGTACTTC. Translated: CASSSRGLYEQYF.

The chain recombines TRBV20-1 with TRBJ2-3, with no clear D. The CDR3 spans 16 residues. V lost 1 base and J lost 6, with 20 bases in between. CDR1 is DFQATT and CDR2 is SNEGSKA in the germline V gene (reference sequence). CDR3 coding DNA: TGCAGTGCTAGAGGGTTTTTTCAAACGAGCGTGGATACGCAGTATTTT. It is translated as CSARGFFQTSVDTQYF.